This TCR beta chain is drawn from a study of Graves' ophthalmopathy and Graves' hyperthyroidism. Turning to the study itself: Sampling took place at initial diagnosis, with peripheral blood obtained before any treatment.

Study observations and caveats: The blood repertoire also included most expanded thyroid clonotypes above 0.001 frequency.

This clonotype came up a few times. Its cognate antigen is unknown. Researchers took RNA transcripts and amplified TCR beta CDR3 regions from them. Second-round multiplex PCR came after first-round RT-PCR with HTBI primers. TCRdb redid the calling of the multiplex PCR reads with MiXCR, one entry per CDR3 protein. The sample carries hundreds of thousands of distinct CDR3 sequences, roughly 40% recorded once. Diagnoses were established from clinical symptoms, serum thyroxine, TRAb, thyroid ultrasound and orbital computed tomography. The PBMCs originated from roughly 11 ml of fresh peripheral blood. The V and J ends lost 3 bases and 6 bases, in that order; junction bases with no gene match: 12. Germline values: CDR1 DFQATT, CDR2 SNEGSKA (reference sequence). This CDR3 comprises 15 residues.

The chain joins TRBV20-1 to TRBJ2-7, with 9 bases matching TRBD2. The sequenced sample consisted of peripheral blood. The TCR sequence derives from an adult man with Graves' ophthalmopathy. The CDR3 DNA is TGCAGTGCTAGTCCACGGGGTAGCGGGAGTCGCGAGCAGTACTTC. Protein: CSASPRGSGSREQYF.